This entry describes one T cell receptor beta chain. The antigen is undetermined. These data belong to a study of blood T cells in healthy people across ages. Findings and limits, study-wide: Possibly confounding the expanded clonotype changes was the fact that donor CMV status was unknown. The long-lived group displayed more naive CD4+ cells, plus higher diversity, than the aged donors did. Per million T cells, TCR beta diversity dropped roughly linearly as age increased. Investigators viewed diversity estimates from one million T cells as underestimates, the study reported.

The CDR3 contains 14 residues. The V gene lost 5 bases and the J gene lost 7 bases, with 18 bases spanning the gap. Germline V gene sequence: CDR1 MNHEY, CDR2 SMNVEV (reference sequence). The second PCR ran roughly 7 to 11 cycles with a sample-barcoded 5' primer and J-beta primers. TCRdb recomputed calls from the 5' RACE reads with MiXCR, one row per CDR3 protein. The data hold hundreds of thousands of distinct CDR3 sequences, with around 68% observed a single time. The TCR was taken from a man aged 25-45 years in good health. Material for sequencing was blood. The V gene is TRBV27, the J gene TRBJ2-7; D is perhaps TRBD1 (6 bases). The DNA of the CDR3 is TGTGCCAGCAGTAAGCAGGGGTCAATTTGGGAGCAGTACTTC. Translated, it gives CASSKQGSIWEQYF.